This T cell receptor (beta chain) derives from a study of cytomegalovirus exposure and HLA in healthy donors. With 60 Vbeta and 13 Jbeta primers, the PCR was carried out. Sequencing was performed with immunoSEQ multiplex PCR; in TCRdb, only in-frame clones are kept and a portion is missing. The sample includes 150,000 to 200,000 clones, approximately 83% of them seen just once. This CDR3 comprises 13 residues. Germline CDR1 LGHNT, CDR2 FRNRAP. The V gene end was trimmed by 6 bases and the J gene end by 3 bases; junction bases not matched to a gene: 1. The sequence derives from a young man in good health and CMV-seropositive. Sequencing was performed on PBMCs. The rearrangement uses TRBV12-5 and TRBJ1-4; 7 bases fit TRBD1. This CDR3 reads CASGGTANEKLFF. CDR3 sequence (DNA): TGTGCTAGTGGGGGGACAGCTAATGAAAAACTGTTTTTT. The variable domain in full, with the rest retrieved from reference TRBV12-5 and TRBJ1-4, is DARVTQTPRHKVTEMGQEVTMRCQPILGHNTVFWYRQTMMQGLELLAYFRNRAPLDDSGMPKDRFSAEMPDATLATLKIQPSEPRDSAVYFCASGGTANEKLFFGSGTQLSVL.